What follows is one T cell receptor (beta chain) and its context. A few counts support this clonotype. The antigen this receptor binds is unknown. Base qualities are missing; no much larger clone stands one base away. Expansion of CD8+CD57+ cells had been shown by flow cytometry in the patients chosen for sequencing. Every patient had severe acquired aplastic anemia, diagnosed using the International Study of Aplastic Anemia and Agranulocytosis and Camitta criteria. No patient had received any therapy when blood was sampled. In this study, sorted CD4+ and CD8+ T cells from the blood of healthy subjects and of severe aplastic anemia patients had their TCR repertoires deep-sequenced. Patients were enrolled in the USA under clinicaltrials.gov protocols 00001620, 01623167, 00001397, 00071045, 00081523 and 00961064. Ficoll-Paque density gradient centrifugation was used to isolate peripheral blood mononuclear cells. Before DNA extraction, CD4+ and CD8+ T cells were sorted with FACS or magnetic beads.

Trimmed from V: 4 bases; trimmed from J: 8 bases; junction bases lacking a gene match: 9. Per the germline V gene (reference sequence), GTSNPN is the CDR1 and SVGIG is the CDR2. The CDR3 runs 13 amino acids, cysteine and phenylalanine included. Only the CDR3 region is kept as DNA, spanning 39 bases read in frame from base 1. The entry originates in a study of CD8+CD57+ T cells in acquired aplastic anemia (dated by TCRdb to the late 2010s). Broadly, across the study: DNA extracted from sorted CD4+ and CD8+ cells had a mean of roughly 3 ug, with a range of about 0.18 to 27.4 ug. CD8+CD57+ expansion was defined as a frequency above the mean frequency observed in healthy subjects.

Broad study findings and their caveats: Patients and healthy controls showed no significant difference in CD8+ Simpson's diversity (P=0.060). Some 30 CD8+ CDR3 sequences were found to be shared between patients and controls, but these sequences appeared to be highly expressed in patients and within the immunodominant clones of the patients.

Profiling of TCR beta VDJ combinations and CDR3 sequences used genomic DNA as the template. An Illumina HiSeq 2000 was used for TCR repertoire sequencing. Per the source publication's procedure: TRBV/TRBJ rearrangement plots, CDR3 size and DJ length profiles, and Simpson's diversity index were used to evaluate the repertoires. Whichever DNA sequence was most abundant in the deep sequencing data was defined as the immunodominant clone. CDR3 amino acid sequences were checked for sharing across subjects and were also compared against the VDJdb database and published repertoires. TCRdb cleaned the public reads at Q25 with fastp, built clones with MiXCR and kept in-frame beta chains. Each CDR3 protein gets just one entry, which takes the most common genes and DNA from the rows behind it. In this record, the V and J calls reflect TCRdb's handling and not the investigators' own analysis. The sample records about 200,000 distinct CDR3 sequences, 50% to 70% of which are singletons. Together, the top ten hold around 58% of the sample.

The specimen was sorted CD4+, CD8+, or CD8+CD57+ T cells (not recorded which) from PBMCs. In this chain, TRBV30 is recombined with TRBJ1-2, with 8 bases in between that match TRBD1. The receptor was isolated from a human donor with aplastic anemia. The CDR3 protein: CAWTGTGYEGYTF. The DNA is TGTGCCTGGACCGGGACAGGATATGAGGGCTACACCTTC.